This entry concerns a single TCR beta chain. This clone has more than one count but fewer than ten. This clone's antigen is unknown. No qualities accompany the bases; no much larger clone lies one base away. These data come from a study of T cells in tumors after PD-1 blockade (dated by TCRdb to about 2019). About the study as a whole: Exclusion criteria were prior checkpoint blockade, use of systemic immunosuppressants, or recent radiotherapy or other anti-cancer therapy within 4 weeks. RECIST version 1.1 was used to evaluate clinical response. Paired single-cell RNA and TCR sequencing was done in the study on site-matched tumors from patients with BCC or SCC, both before and after anti-PD-1 therapy. To compare clonotypes in blood versus tumor, bulk TCR sequencing was run on 10 peripheral blood samples drawn from several patients. Peripheral blood samples averaged 113,528 TCR templates (range roughly 24,679-270,000) and roughly 34,000 unique clonotypes. Pembrolizumab 200 mg every 3 weeks or cemiplimab 350 mg every 2 weeks was administered to patients. Some patients also continued taking vismodegib 150 mg daily during anti-PD-1 treatment. General study outcomes and caveats: The source of novel T cell clones was not identified, and lymphoid organs or rare unexpanded clones within the tumor or the tumor periphery could be included among the possible sources. About 41% of tumor TCR clonotypes were found in blood, and some novel exhausted tumor clones appeared in pre-treatment blood, suggesting peripheral recruitment.

The immunoSEQ platform was used to carry out deep TCRbeta sequencing. As for the original processing: For further analysis, only productive rearrangements were exported from the immunoSEQ Analyzer. T cell phenotypes were assigned to bulk TCRbeta clonotypes by matching the clonotypes to single-cell RNA+TCR-seq clones that had the same TCRbeta sequence. Clone enrichment in tumor was computed as tumor frequency divided by PBMC frequency from bulk TCR sequencing. TCRs were sorted with GLIPH into specificity groups, meaning clusters of distinct TCRs that share CDR3 motifs and likely recognize common antigens. This immuneACCESS table, as held by TCRdb, lists in-frame sequences with V and J called but not all clones. Of the missing ones, under half trace to an unresolved V gene in checked studies; the others have no known cause. That table gives V, J and clone size, and the DNA gave D and trimming. The sample profile shows about 24,000 clones; about 82% of them were found once. The ten largest make up approximately 12% of the sample.

Explained via the paper, the time point label denotes: after anti-PD-1 therapy. Genomic DNA extracted from tumor biopsies or peripheral blood was used for bulk TCRbeta sequencing, with input ranging from roughly 600 ng to 6,004 ng. Histologically proven advanced or metastatic basal or squamous cell carcinoma was present in all patients, all of whom were poor candidates for surgical resection. Of the roughly 10 patients making up the basal cell carcinoma cohort, 8 or 9 underwent bulk tumor TCR sequencing. CDR1 and CDR2, per the germline V gene, are SGHRS and YFSETQ. The CDR3 runs 15 residues from the cysteine to the phenylalanine. Solely the CDR3 DNA is kept, with 45 bases framed from the first base. At the junction V is shortened by 2 bases and J by 7 bases; bases outside the gene matches: 7.

Sequencing was performed on PBMCs, taken after anti-PD-1 treatment. The sequence came from a human donor with basal cell carcinoma. The chain is made from TRBV5-1 and TRBJ1-4, with TRBD1 identical over 8 junction bases. CDR3 protein: CASSFGQGVGEKLFF. The nucleotide sequence reads TGCGCCAGCAGCTTTGGACAGGGTGTTGGTGAAAAACTGTTTTTT.